The present entry profiles one T cell receptor (delta chain) with its context. Antigen unknown. The bulk TRD library came from about 160 ng of biopsy DNA amplified with BIOMED-2 primers. TCRdb fed the multiplex PCR reads into CATT to redo clone calling. This sample carries fewer than 600 delta-chain clones, 50% to 60% of them seen once, and the ten largest clones take around 34%. Each case's genomic DNA was extracted from ten roughly 5.5-µm formalin-fixed paraffin-embedded scrolls. V dropped 0 bases and J dropped 1 base, with 24 bases sitting between them. The CDR3 contains 20 residues. Germline V gives CDR1 TSWWSYY, CDR2 QGS. This entry belongs to a study of intestinal T cells in coeliac disease. For the study at large: Controls in the TRG cohort averaged about 55 years, coeliac patients 15 to 17.

Whole-study results and caveats: Using TRD kmers, classification was 22 of 22 correct; leave-one-out accuracy reportedly 91%. An age-split analysis gave no significant classification.

This chain joins TRDV1 and TRDJ1; no clear D. Matching the DNA to germline supplied the J gene, which TCRdb does not give. The sequencing input was a duodenal biopsy. The clonotype was recovered from a human donor with celiac disease. This CDR3 reads CALGELCGKPLKRGTDKLIF. The CDR3 DNA is TGTGCTCTTGGGGAACTGTGCGGGAAGCCCCTGAAGAGGGGCACCGATAAACTCATCTTT.